The next 11 T cell receptor beta chains were all read from a single sample in a study of response to subunit inactivated influenza vaccine. TCRdb passed the RT-PCR reads through MiXCR, listing each CDR3 protein once. Among roughly 700,000 distinct CDR3 sequences, 15% to 18% were seen once, and the ten largest hold around a tenth. Sequencing was performed on PBMCs from blood, taken 11 to 12 days after vaccination. The receptors were sampled from a man aged 50-60 years who received an inactivated influenza vaccine.

This clonotype was found a few times. V is TRBV29-1 and J is TRBJ2-1; possibly TRBD2 for D (5 bases). Germline V gene data show CDR1 as SQVTM and CDR2 as ANQGSEA. The ends were cut back, 5 bases at V and 0 bases at J, with 14 bases in the middle. The CDR3 loop spans 15 amino acids. The CDR3 is CSVKPGKASYNEQFF. The CDR3 DNA is TGCAGCGTTAAACCGGGGAAAGCCTCCTACAATGAGCAGTTCTTC.

This clonotype was seen a handful of times. V usage is TRBV6-5 and J usage is TRBJ2-7; TRBD2 aligns across 7 bases. The germline gives CDR1 MNHEY, CDR2 SVGAGI. This CDR3 contains 14 residues. Trimming cost V 2 bases and J 2 bases; bases outside gene matches: 3. The CDR3 here is CASSYQRGPYEQYF. DNA for the CDR3: TGTGCCAGCAGTTACCAGCGGGGTCCCTACGAGCAGTACTTC.

A few counts support this clonotype. This chain joins TRBV12-3 or TRBV12-4 and TRBJ2-3; 13 nucleotides line up with TRBD2. V shed 5 bases, J shed 3 bases, and the junction held 5 bases outside the gene matches. The CDR3 loop spans 16 amino acids. CDR3 residues: CASSITSGGATDTQYF. The CDR3 DNA reads as TGTGCCAGCAGTATAACTAGCGGGGGGGCAACAGATACGCAGTATTTT.

This clonotype was counted only a few times. The V gene is TRBV7-2, the J gene TRBJ2-7; unclear D gene. CDR3 length: 15 residues. Per the germline V gene, CDR1 is SGHTA and CDR2 is FQGNSA. Deletions cut 2 bases from V and 5 bases from J, with 16 bases between. CDR3 nucleotide sequence: TGTGCCAGCAGCTTATGGTATGATCCGGGTGACGAGCAGTACTTC. Its protein is CASSLWYDPGDEQYF.

The chain uses TRBV20-1 and TRBJ2-1, with unresolved D. Germline values: CDR1 DFQATT, CDR2 SNEGSKA (reference sequence). The length of the CDR3 is 12 residues. Trimming took 0 bases from V and 10 from J, leaving 10 bases between them. The CDR3 protein is CSAREDRREQFF. The CDR3 bases are TGCAGTGCTAGAGAAGACCGTAGGGAGCAGTTCTTC.

The chain carries TRBV24-1 and TRBJ2-1, with D perhaps matching TRBD1 (7 bases). The CDR3 covers 17 residues. V gave up 1 base and J gave up 5 bases, with 17 bases separating them. CDR1 and CDR2 from the germline V gene are KGHDR and SFDVKD. CDR3 amino acids: CATSDLVSGGGHNEQFF. The CDR3 nucleotides are TGTGCCACCAGTGATTTAGTCTCAGGAGGGGGCCACAATGAGCAGTTCTTC.

This clonotype appeared a few times. The chain joins TRBV29-1 to TRBJ2-3; the D call may be TRBD1 or TRBD2 (5 bases each). The CDR3 runs to 14 residues. V was clipped by 6 bases and J by 4 bases, with 17 bases between them. Germline CDR1 and CDR2: SQVTM and ANQGSEA. The CDR3 loop reads CSVRVPQGPDTQYF. In nucleotides, the CDR3 is TGCAGCGTGCGGGTTCCCCAGGGCCCAGATACGCAGTATTTT.

The rearrangement uses TRBV20-1 and TRBJ1-5; maybe TRBD1 (6 bases). The CDR3 covers 16 residues. Per germline, CDR1 DFQATT and CDR2 SNEGSKA (reference sequence). V was shortened by 0 bases and J by 4 bases, with 16 bases between the two germline ends. The CDR3 DNA sequence: TGCAGTGCTAGAGATCACCGGGACACCAGAAATCAGCCCCAGCATTTT. Translation gives CSARDHRDTRNQPQHF.

This clonotype has a handful of counts. The chain joins TRBV4-1 to TRBJ1-3; 9 positions agree with TRBD1. V shed 4 bases and J 4 bases; nucleotides not matched to a gene: 5. Looked up from germline, CDR1 is MGHRA and CDR2 is YSYEKL. CDR3 length: 15 residues. CDR3 region: CASSPADRGGNTIYF. CDR3 coding DNA: TGCGCCAGCAGCCCAGCGGACAGGGGCGGAAACACCATATATTTT.

This clonotype was observed a few times. This chain joins TRBV29-1 and TRBJ1-2; D may be TRBD1 (5 bases). Germline V gene data show CDR1 as SQVTM and CDR2 as ANQGSEA. CDR3 length equals 14 residues. Trimming stripped 6 bases from V and 4 bases from J, with 18 bases between. The CDR3 sequence is CSVGPLGPTYGYTF. As DNA, the CDR3 is TGCAGCGTGGGACCGTTGGGACCCACCTATGGCTACACCTTC.

This clonotype occurred a few times. The chain uses TRBV10-3 and TRBJ2-3; 10 nucleotides agree with TRBD2. Trimming removed 10 bases from V and 1 base from J; junction bases left unmatched: 8. The CDR3 covers 15 residues. Germline CDR1 is ENHRY and CDR2 is SYGVKD. The CDR3: CATRLAGDGTDTQYF. CDR3 nucleotides: TGTGCCACCCGCCTAGCGGGAGACGGCACAGATACGCAGTATTTT.